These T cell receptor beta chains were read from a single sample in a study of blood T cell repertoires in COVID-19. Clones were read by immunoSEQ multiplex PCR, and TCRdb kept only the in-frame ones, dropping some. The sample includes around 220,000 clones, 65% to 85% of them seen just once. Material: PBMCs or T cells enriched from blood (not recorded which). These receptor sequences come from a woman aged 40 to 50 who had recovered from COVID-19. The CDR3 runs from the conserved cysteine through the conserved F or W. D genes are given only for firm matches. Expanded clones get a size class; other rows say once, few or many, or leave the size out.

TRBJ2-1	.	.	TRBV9	TGTGCCAGCAGCGTAGAGGGGCCAGATGAGCAGTTCTTC	CASSVEGPDEQFF
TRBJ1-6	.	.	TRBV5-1	TGCGCCAGCAGCTCCGACAGAACCTATAATTCACCCCTCCACTTT	CASSSDRTYNSPLHF
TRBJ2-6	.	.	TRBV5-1	TGCGCCAGCAGCTTGGCGCCCGACAGAGCGGGGGCCAACGTCCTGACTTTC	CASSLAPDRAGANVLTF
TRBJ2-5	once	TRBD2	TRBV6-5	TGTGCCAGCAGTAGTATAACTAGCGGTCCACCGGCCCAGTACTTC	CASSSITSGPPAQYF
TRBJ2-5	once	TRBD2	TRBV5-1	TGCGCCAGCAGCACCGGGACTAGCGTCCAAGAGACCCAGTACTTC	CASSTGTSVQETQYF
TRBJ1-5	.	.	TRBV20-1	TGCAGTGCTAGTTTCGAAGCCGGGGGGAATCAGCCCCAGCATTTT	CSASFEAGGNQPQHF
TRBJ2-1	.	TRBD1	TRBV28	TGTGCCAGCAGGGGGACAGGATTACAGTTCTTC	CASRGTGLQFF
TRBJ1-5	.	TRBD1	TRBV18	TGTGCCAGCTCACCAAAATCCCGGACAGGGTTCGATTATCAGCCCCAGCATTTT	CASSPKSRTGFDYQPQHF
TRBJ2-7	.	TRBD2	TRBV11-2	TGTGCCAGCAGCTTAGTTTGGACTAGGGGCTCTTACGAGCAGTACTTC	CASSLVWTRGSYEQYF
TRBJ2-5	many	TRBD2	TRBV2	TGTGCCAGCAGCTCAGGACTAGCGCGGGAGACCCAGTACTTC	CASSSGLARETQYF
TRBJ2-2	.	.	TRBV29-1	TGCAGCGTTACCGAGGCGGGGTCCGGGGAGCTGTTTTTT	CSVTEAGSGELFF
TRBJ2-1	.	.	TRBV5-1	TGCGCCAGCAGTTTTCGGGGAACCGAGCAGTTCTTC	CASSFRGTEQFF
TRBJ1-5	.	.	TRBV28	TGTGCCAGCATCTCACAGAACTATCAGCCCCAGCATTTT	CASISQNYQPQHF
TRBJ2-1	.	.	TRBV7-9	TGTGCCAGCAGCTTAGACTCCAATGAGCAGTTCTTC	CASSLDSNEQFF
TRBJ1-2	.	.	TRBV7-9	TGTGCCAGCAGCCCGACACTTAACTATGGCTACACCTTC	CASSPTLNYGYTF
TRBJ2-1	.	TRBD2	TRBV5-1	TGCGCCAGCAGCTTGGATGCGGGAGGGCCCTCCTCCAATGAGCAGTTCTTC	CASSLDAGGPSSNEQFF
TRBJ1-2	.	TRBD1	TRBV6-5	TGTGCCAGCAGGAAGGGGGCTGGGGGCTACACCTTC	CASRKGAGGYTF
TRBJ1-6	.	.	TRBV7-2	TGTGCCAGCAGCTTAGCCGGGTCTAGGTCACCCCTCCACTTT	CASSLAGSRSPLHF
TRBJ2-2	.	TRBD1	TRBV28	TGTGCCATAGGGGACAGATTGAACACCGGGGAGCTGTTTTTT	CAIGDRLNTGELFF
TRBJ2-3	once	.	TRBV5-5	TGTGCCAGCAGCACCAGCCGGGACACAGATACGCAGTATTTT	CASSTSRDTDTQYF
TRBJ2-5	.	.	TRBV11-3	TGTGCCAGCAGCTTAGTTTCGGCGGGAGAGACCCAGTACTTC	CASSLVSAGETQYF
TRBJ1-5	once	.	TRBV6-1	TGTGCCAGCAGTGAATGGGCAGGGAGGCAGCCCCAGCATTTT	CASSEWAGRQPQHF